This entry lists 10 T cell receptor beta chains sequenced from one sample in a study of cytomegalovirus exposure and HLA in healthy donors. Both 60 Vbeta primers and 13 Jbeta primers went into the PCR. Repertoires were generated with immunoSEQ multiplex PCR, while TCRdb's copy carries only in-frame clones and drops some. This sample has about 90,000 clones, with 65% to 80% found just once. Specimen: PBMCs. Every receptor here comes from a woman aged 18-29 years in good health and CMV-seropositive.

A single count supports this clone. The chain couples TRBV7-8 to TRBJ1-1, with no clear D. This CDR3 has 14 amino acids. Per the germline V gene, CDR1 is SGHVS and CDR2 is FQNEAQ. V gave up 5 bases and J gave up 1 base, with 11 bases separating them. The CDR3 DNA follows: TGTGCCAGCAGCGCCCCCGGGAAGAACACTGAAGCTTTCTTT. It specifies CASSAPGKNTEAFF.

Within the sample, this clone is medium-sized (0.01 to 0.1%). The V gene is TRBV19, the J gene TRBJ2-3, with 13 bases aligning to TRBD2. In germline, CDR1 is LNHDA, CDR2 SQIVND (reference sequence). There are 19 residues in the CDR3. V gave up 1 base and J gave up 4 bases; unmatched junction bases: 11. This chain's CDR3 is CASSIGPRTSGSLADTQYF. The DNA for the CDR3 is TGTGCCAGTAGTATAGGACCCCGGACTAGCGGGAGCTTGGCAGATACGCAGTATTTT.

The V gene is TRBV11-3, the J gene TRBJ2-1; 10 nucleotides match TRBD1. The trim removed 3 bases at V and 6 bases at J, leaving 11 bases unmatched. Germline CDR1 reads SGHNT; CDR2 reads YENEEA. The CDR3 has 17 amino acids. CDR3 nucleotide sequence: TGTGCCAGCAGCTTGCGCGGGACAGGGGACCTTGGCAATGAGCAGTTCTTC. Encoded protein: CASSLRGTGDLGNEQFF.

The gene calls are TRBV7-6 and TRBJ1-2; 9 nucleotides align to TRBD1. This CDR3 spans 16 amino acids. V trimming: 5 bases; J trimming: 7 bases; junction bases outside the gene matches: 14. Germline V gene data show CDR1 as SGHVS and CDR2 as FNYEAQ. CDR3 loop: CASSLSGTGTRFGYTF. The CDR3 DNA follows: TGTGCCAGCAGCCTTTCCGGGACAGGGACGAGGTTTGGCTACACCTTC.

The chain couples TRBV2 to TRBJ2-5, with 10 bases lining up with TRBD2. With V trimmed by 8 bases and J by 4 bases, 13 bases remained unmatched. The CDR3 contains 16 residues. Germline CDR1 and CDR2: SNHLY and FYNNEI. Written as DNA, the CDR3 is TGTGCCAGCGGGGGAGGTAGCGGGGGGTGGGTAGAGACCCAGTACTTC. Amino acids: CASGGGSGGWVETQYF.

As DNA, the CDR3 is TGTGCCAGCCCGCCACGGGACTGCTCCTACGAGCAGTACTTC. Translating gives CASPPRDCSYEQYF. V and J are TRBV27 and TRBJ2-7, with a weak D call TRBD2 (6 bases). The germline V gene encodes CDR1 MNHEY and CDR2 SMNVEV (reference sequence). V was shortened by 8 bases and J by 0 bases, with 14 bases between the two germline ends. There are 14 residues in the CDR3.

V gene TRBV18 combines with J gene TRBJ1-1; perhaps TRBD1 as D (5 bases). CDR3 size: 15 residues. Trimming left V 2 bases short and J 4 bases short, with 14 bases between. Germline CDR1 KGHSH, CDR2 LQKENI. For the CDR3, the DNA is TGTGCCAGCTCACCAGAAAAGGGGTTGGGCACTGAAGCTTTCTTT. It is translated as CASSPEKGLGTEAFF.

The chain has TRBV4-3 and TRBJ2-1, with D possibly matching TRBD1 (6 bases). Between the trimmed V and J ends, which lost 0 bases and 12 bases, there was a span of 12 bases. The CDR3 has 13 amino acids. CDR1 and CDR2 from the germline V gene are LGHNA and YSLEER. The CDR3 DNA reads TGCGCCAGCAGCCAAGAACCACAGGGTACGCAGTTCTTC. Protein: CASSQEPQGTQFF.

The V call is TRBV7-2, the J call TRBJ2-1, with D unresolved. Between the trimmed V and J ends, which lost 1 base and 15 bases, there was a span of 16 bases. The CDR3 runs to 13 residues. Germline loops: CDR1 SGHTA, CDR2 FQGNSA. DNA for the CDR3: TGTGCCAGCAGCTTAGGAGGCGACCTGAACCTGTTCTTC. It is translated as CASSLGGDLNLFF. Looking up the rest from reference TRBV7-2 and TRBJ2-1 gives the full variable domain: GAGVSQSPSNKVTEKGKDVELRCDPISGHTALYWYRQSLGQGLEFLIYFQGNSAPDKSGLPSDRFSAERTGGSVSTLTIQRTQQEDSAVYLCASSLGGDLNLFFGPGTRLTVL.

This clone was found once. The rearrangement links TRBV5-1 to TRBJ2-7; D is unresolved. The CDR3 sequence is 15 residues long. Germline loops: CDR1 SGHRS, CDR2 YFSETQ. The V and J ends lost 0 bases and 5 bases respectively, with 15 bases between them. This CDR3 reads CASSLDSPVVNEQYF. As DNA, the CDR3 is TGCGCCAGCAGCTTGGATAGCCCCGTCGTTAACGAGCAGTACTTC. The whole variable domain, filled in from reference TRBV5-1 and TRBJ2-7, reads KAGVTQTPRYLIKTRGQQVTLSCSPISGHRSVSWYQQTPGQGLQFLFEYFSETQRNKGNFPGRFSGRQFSNSRSEMNVSTLELGDSALYLCASSLDSPVVNEQYFGPGTRLTVT.